The present TCR beta chain was sequenced within a study of T cells in Graves' hyperthyroidism and ophthalmopathy. Study-wide points: A median approximately 6.8 months before onset, the model predicted ophthalmopathy.

The TCR beta CDR3 regions underwent amplification using RNA transcripts as the source. First-round RT-PCR of the TCR CDR3 relied on the HTBI primer set. TCRdb passed the multiplex PCR reads through MiXCR, listing each CDR3 protein once. The sample lists some 740,000 distinct CDR3 sequences, roughly 15% occurring once. The CDR3 is 14 amino acids. The germline CDR1 and CDR2 sequences are GTSNPN and SVGIG (reference sequence). The ends lost 7 bases at V and 2 bases at J; junction bases unmatched: 6. This clonotype was observed a handful of times. Its antigen is as yet unknown. This rearrangement joins TRBV30 to TRBJ2-7, with TRBD2 identical over 12 bases. This TCR was sampled from a woman aged 18-29 years with Graves' hyperthyroidism. The sample consisted of blood. The CDR3 region is CALTSGSNPYEQYF. The CDR3 nucleotides are TGTGCCTTGACTAGCGGGAGTAATCCCTACGAGCAGTACTTC.